The 30 T cell receptor beta chains listed next were all sequenced from one sample in a study of blood T cell repertoires in COVID-19. The data were produced by immunoSEQ multiplex PCR, yet TCRdb's version contains in-frame clones alone and is incomplete. The sample includes 95,000 to 150,000 clones, 84% of them seen just once. What was sequenced was PBMCs or T cells enriched from blood (not recorded which). The receptors derive from a woman aged 25 to 45 who had recovered from COVID-19.

This clone was counted a single time. This chain connects TRBV7-8 to TRBJ2-1; D unresolved. Looked up from germline, CDR1 is SGHVS and CDR2 is FQNEAQ. The ends were cut back, 5 bases at V and 2 bases at J, with 16 bases in the middle. The CDR3 is made up of 16 amino acids. CDR3 DNA: TGTGCCAGCAGCCGAGACGGAGTGCGACCCTACAATGAGCAGTTCTTC. Amino acids: CASSRDGVRPYNEQFF. Using reference TRBV7-8 and TRBJ2-1 for the parts outside the CDR3, the full variable domain is GAGVSQSPRYKVAKRGQDVALRCDPISGHVSLFWYQQALGQGPEFLTYFQNEAQLDKSGLPSDRFFAERPEGSVSTLKIQRTQQEDSAVYLCASSRDGVRPYNEQFFGPGTRLTVL.

The CDR3 here is CASRVEPGLAREQYF. The CDR3 DNA reads TGCGCCAGCAGGGTCGAGCCGGGACTAGCCCGCGAGCAGTACTTC. The genes are TRBV5-1 and TRBJ2-7; 9 bases fit TRBD2. Trimming cost V 5 bases and J 6 bases; bases outside gene matches: 12. Germline V gene data show CDR1 as SGHRS and CDR2 as YFSETQ. The CDR3 length is 15 residues.

The chain employs TRBV4-3 and TRBJ1-4; D remains ambiguous. The germline CDR1 and CDR2 sequences are LGHNA and YSLEER. The CDR3 covers 16 residues. V was trimmed by 4 bases and J by 0 bases, leaving 12 bases between them. The CDR3 is CASSLVSSATNEKLFF. The CDR3 coding sequence is TGCGCCAGCAGCCTGGTCTCATCAGCAACTAATGAAAAACTGTTTTTT.

Here the CDR3 reads CASNYRPIYGGYTF. Here the CDR3 DNA reads TGTGCCAGTAACTACAGGCCTATCTACGGGGGCTACACCTTC. V gene TRBV19 combines with J gene TRBJ1-2; weak D call: TRBD1 (5 bases). The CDR3 is 14 amino acids. V was trimmed by 7 bases and J by 8 bases, leaving 20 bases between them. CDR1 and CDR2 (germline): LNHDA, SQIVND (reference sequence).

The V call is TRBV19, the J call TRBJ2-7; possible D gene TRBD2, 6 bases. CDR1 and CDR2 (germline): LNHDA, SQIVND (reference sequence). This CDR3 comprises 15 residues. V lost 1 base to trimming and J lost 5 bases, with 15 bases between them. CDR3: CASSIAGEERNEQYF. Written as DNA, the CDR3 is TGTGCCAGTAGTATAGCGGGAGAAGAAAGGAACGAGCAGTACTTC.

This clone was detected only once. This chain uses TRBV27 with TRBJ2-1; D is ambiguous. Trimming removed 5 bases from V and 1 base from J, with 15 bases in between. This CDR3 has 16 amino acids. Germline V gene lookup returns CDR1 MNHEY and CDR2 SMNVEV (reference sequence). CDR3 DNA: TGTGCCAGCAGTCACCCCATTCCGGGTTCCTACAATGAGCAGTTCTTC. It translates to CASSHPIPGSYNEQFF.

The chain is built from TRBV28 and TRBJ1-5, with D uncertain. The CDR3 contains 10 residues. CDR1 is MDHEN, CDR2 SYDVKM, per germline. V was cut by 4 bases and J by 11 bases, with 6 bases left in between. CDR3 in DNA: TGTGCCAGCAGTTCCATAGCCCAGCATTTT. Protein product: CASSSIAQHF.

The chain uses TRBV4-1 and TRBJ1-1; TRBD1 matches 9 bases. This CDR3 is built from 15 residues. V lost 4 bases, J lost 0 bases, and 3 bases stayed unmatched. Per the germline V gene, CDR1 is MGHRA and CDR2 is YSYEKL. CDR3 in amino acids: CASSPRTGVNTEAFF. The DNA of the CDR3 is TGCGCCAGCAGCCCTCGGACAGGGGTGAACACTGAAGCTTTCTTT.

This clone was found once. This chain joins TRBV13 and TRBJ2-7, with TRBD1 matching 10 bases. V gave up 0 bases and J gave up 2 bases; unmatched junction bases: 22. This CDR3 region has 22 residues. Germline CDR1 PRHDT, CDR2 FYEKMQ (reference sequence). DNA of the CDR3: TGTGCCAGCAGCTTAGGCCAAAACCCCCTGAGACAGGGGGCTCAATCAACCTACGAGCAGTACTTC. Translated: CASSLGQNPLRQGAQSTYEQYF.

The chain couples TRBV9 to TRBJ2-1; tentative D call: TRBD2 (7 bases). Trimming left V 4 bases short and J 0 bases short, with 17 bases between. Germline V gene sequence: CDR1 SGDLS, CDR2 YYNGEE. This CDR3 has 17 residues. CDR3 sequence (DNA): TGTGCCAGCAGCCCAATGTCAGGGGAGGGCTCCTACAATGAGCAGTTCTTC. Its translation: CASSPMSGEGSYNEQFF.

The gene calls are TRBV30 and TRBJ2-7; D is perhaps TRBD1 (6 bases). Per germline, CDR1 GTSNPN and CDR2 SVGIG (reference sequence). This CDR3 contains 11 residues. The ends were cut back, 4 bases at V and 3 bases at J, with 7 bases in the middle. The CDR3 nucleotides read TGTGCCTGGAAGGACAGCTACGAGCAGTACTTC. Translating gives CAWKDSYEQYF.

The chain combines TRBV5-6 with TRBJ1-1; TRBD1 is a possible D gene (5 bases). This CDR3 contains 15 residues. V was cut by 4 bases and J by 5 bases, with 18 bases left in between. CDR1 is SGHDT and CDR2 is YYEEEE in the germline V gene. CDR3 loop: CASSNGGAMGTEAFF. The CDR3 nucleotides are TGTGCCAGCAGCAACGGTGGGGCGATGGGGACTGAAGCTTTCTTT.

The chain links TRBV7-6 to TRBJ2-1, with 14 bases that match TRBD2. Germline lookup yields CDR1 SGHVS and CDR2 FNYEAQ. The V segment lost 5 bases and the J segment 6 bases; nucleotides outside the gene matches: 6. This CDR3 has 16 amino acids. CDR3 bases: TGTGCCAGCAGCCCGCAGGGACTAGCGGGAGTCAATGAGCAGTTCTTC. Amino acid sequence: CASSPQGLAGVNEQFF.

The chain couples TRBV27 to TRBJ2-1; D may be TRBD2 (6 bases). The V gene's germline CDR1 is MNHEY and CDR2 SMNVEV (reference sequence). Trimming left V 2 bases short and J 6 bases short, with 23 bases between. The CDR3 length is 18 residues. CDR3 DNA sequence: TGTGCCAGCAGTTTAGTTCAGTTATCGGGGAGGAGTGGCAATGAGCAGTTCTTC. Translated, it gives CASSLVQLSGRSGNEQFF.

This sequence joins TRBV5-6 and TRBJ2-7, with 13 bases identical to TRBD2. The CDR3 runs 15 residues. The germline V gene has CDR1 SGHDT and CDR2 YYEEEE. The J segment lost 6 bases and the V segment lost 0 bases, leaving 3 bases of the junction unmatched. The chain's CDR3 is CASSLDGTSGIEQYF. DNA for the CDR3: TGTGCCAGCAGCTTGGACGGGACTAGCGGGATCGAGCAGTACTTC.

The rearrangement uses TRBV7-9 and TRBJ1-1; weak D call: TRBD1 (6 bases). There are 15 residues in the CDR3. Germline assignment: CDR1 SEHNR and CDR2 FQNEAQ (reference sequence). Trimming removed 1 base from V and 6 bases from J, with 15 bases in between. In DNA form, the CDR3 reads TGTGCCAGCAGCTTAGTCAATTCGGGGGGCGCTGAAGCTTTCTTT. Encoded protein: CASSLVNSGGAEAFF.

Only one count was recorded for this clone. The chain carries TRBV4-1 and TRBJ2-7; 8 positions match TRBD2. J was trimmed by 3 bases and V by 2 bases; bases with no gene match: 15. CDR1 MGHRA and CDR2 YSYEKL come from the germline V gene. The CDR3 runs to 18 residues. CDR3 amino acids: CASSQTQVAGGIIYEQYF. CDR3 in DNA: TGCGCCAGCAGCCAAACCCAAGTTGCGGGAGGAATAATCTACGAGCAGTACTTC.

The chain has TRBV10-3 and TRBJ1-2; 7 bases align to TRBD1. The V segment lost 4 bases and the J segment 1 base; nucleotides outside the gene matches: 12. The germline CDR1 and CDR2 sequences are ENHRY and SYGVKD. This CDR3 comprises 17 residues. This CDR3 reads CAISASSTGNYNYGYTF. The DNA of the CDR3 is TGTGCCATCAGTGCCTCCTCGACAGGGAACTATAACTATGGCTACACCTTC.

The rearrangement links TRBV5-4 to TRBJ2-3, with 10 positions matching TRBD2. Trimming at V came to 4 bases and at J to 1 base, leaving 3 bases not matched to a gene. Germline loops: CDR1 SGHNT, CDR2 YYREEE (reference sequence). The CDR3 length is 15 residues. The CDR3 DNA sequence: TGTGCCAGCAGCATAGGACTAGCGGGCACAGATACGCAGTATTTT. Translated, it gives CASSIGLAGTDTQYF.

The J gene is TRBJ1-2, the V gene TRBV28; a possible D gene is TRBD1 (5 bases). Germline V gene sequence: CDR1 MDHEN, CDR2 SYDVKM. Trimming took 4 bases from V and 8 from J, leaving 17 bases between them. The CDR3 is 14 residues long. The CDR3 DNA is TGTGCCAGCAGTTGGGGCGGAGGGTTGAAGGGCTACACCTTC. As protein: CASSWGGGLKGYTF.

V and J are TRBV28 and TRBJ1-2; 8 bases are a match to TRBD1. Germline V gene lookup returns CDR1 MDHEN and CDR2 SYDVKM. The CDR3 is 14 amino acids. Trimming cost V 6 bases and J 3 bases; bases outside gene matches: 6. This CDR3 reads CASSYRDRYYGYTF. As DNA, the CDR3 is TGTGCCAGCAGCTACCGGGACAGGTACTATGGCTACACCTTC.

The chain couples TRBV9 to TRBJ2-7, with 9 bases aligning to TRBD1. Germline values: CDR1 SGDLS, CDR2 YYNGEE. The CDR3 loop spans 15 amino acids. V lost 4 bases, J lost 1 base, and 6 bases stayed unmatched. The CDR3 region is CASSPTGTGSYEQYF. In DNA, the CDR3 is TGTGCCAGCAGCCCCACCGGGACAGGGTCCTACGAGCAGTACTTC.

The V call is TRBV5-1, the J call TRBJ1-1; D possibly corresponds to TRBD1 (5 bases). Per germline, CDR1 SGHRS and CDR2 YFSETQ. The CDR3 is made up of 15 amino acids. Trimming removed 0 bases from V and 5 bases from J, with 14 bases in between. The CDR3 region has the DNA TGCGCCAGCAGCTTGGCCGGACCGGGGGGGACTGAAGCTTTCTTT. This translates into CASSLAGPGGTEAFF.

The V gene is TRBV14, the J gene TRBJ1-3; 7 nucleotides agree with TRBD1. The CDR3 spans 12 residues. The germline V gene has CDR1 SGHDN and CDR2 FVKESK. V dropped 4 bases and J dropped 7; count of bases not matched to a gene: 1. Here the CDR3 reads CASSPGGNTIYF. Written as DNA, the CDR3 is TGTGCCAGCAGCCCAGGGGGGAACACCATATATTTT.

This clone turned up a few times. The chain uses TRBV19 and TRBJ2-7; possible D gene TRBD1, 5 bases. V lost 7 bases and J lost 7, with 14 bases in between. In germline, CDR1 is LNHDA, CDR2 SQIVND (reference sequence). CDR3 length equals 12 residues. CDR3 in amino acids: CASTSQGREQYF. DNA for the CDR3: TGTGCCAGTACCTCCCAGGGTAGAGAGCAGTACTTC. Full variable domain (missing parts from reference TRBV19 and TRBJ2-7): DGGITQSPKYLFRKEGQNVTLSCEQNLNHDAMYWYRQDPGQGLRLIYYSQIVNDFQKGDIAEGYSVSREKKESFPLTVTSAQKNPTAFYLCASTSQGREQYFGPGTRLTVT.

This sequence joins TRBV9 and TRBJ2-2; 8 bases are shared with TRBD2. V was pared by 0 bases and J by 10 bases, with 11 bases of the junction left unmatched. The germline gives CDR1 SGDLS, CDR2 YYNGEE. CDR3 length: 16 residues. This CDR3 reads CASSVEGTRVIQELFF. In DNA, the CDR3 is TGTGCCAGCAGCGTAGAGGGGACTAGAGTAATCCAGGAGCTGTTTTTT.

The chain has TRBV2 and TRBJ2-3, with 11 bases lining up with TRBD2. Unmatched junction bases numbered 1, after V lost 0 bases and J lost 2 bases. The CDR3 totals 16 residues. From germline, CDR1 is SNHLY and CDR2 FYNNEI. The CDR3 loop reads CASSEAGLAATDTQYF. DNA of the CDR3: TGTGCCAGCAGTGAAGCGGGACTAGCGGCCACAGATACGCAGTATTTT.

This chain uses TRBV7-2 with TRBJ1-5; D uncertain. CDR1 is SGHTA and CDR2 is FQGNSA in the germline V gene. V lost 3 bases and J lost 7, with 10 bases in between. The CDR3 length is 13 residues. The CDR3 is CASSFGREQPQHF. CDR3 nucleotides: TGTGCCAGCAGCTTTGGGAGGGAGCAGCCCCAGCATTTT. Filled out from reference TRBV7-2 and TRBJ1-5, the complete variable domain reads GAGVSQSPSNKVTEKGKDVELRCDPISGHTALYWYRQSLGQGLEFLIYFQGNSAPDKSGLPSDRFSAERTGGSVSTLTIQRTQQEDSAVYLCASSFGREQPQHFGDGTRLSIL.

The chain recombines TRBV28 with TRBJ1-1; D not certain. Germline-derived CDR1 and CDR2 are MDHEN and SYDVKM. This CDR3 has 11 residues. Between the trimmed V and J ends, which lost 5 bases and 7 bases, there was a span of 8 bases. The CDR3 DNA reads as TGTGCCAGCAGTGTCCAGTTTGAAGCTTTCTTT. As protein: CASSVQFEAFF.

This chain uses TRBV28 with TRBJ1-2, with TRBD1 as a possible D gene (6 bases). Germline V CDR1 and CDR2: MDHEN, SYDVKM. The length of the CDR3 is 14 residues. V lost 5 bases, J lost 8 bases, and 18 bases lay in between. CDR3 loop: CASSPPQGAKGYTF. CDR3 sequence (DNA): TGTGCCAGCAGTCCCCCACAGGGAGCAAAAGGCTACACCTTC.